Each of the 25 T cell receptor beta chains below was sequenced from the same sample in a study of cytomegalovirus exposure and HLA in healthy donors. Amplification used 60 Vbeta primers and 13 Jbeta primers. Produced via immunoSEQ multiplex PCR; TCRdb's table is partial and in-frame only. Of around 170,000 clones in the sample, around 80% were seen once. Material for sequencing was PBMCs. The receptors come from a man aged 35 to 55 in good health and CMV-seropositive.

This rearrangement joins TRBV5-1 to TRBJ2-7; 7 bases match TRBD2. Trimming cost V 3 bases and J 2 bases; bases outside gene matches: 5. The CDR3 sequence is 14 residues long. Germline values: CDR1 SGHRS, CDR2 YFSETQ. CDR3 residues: CASSWRGGTYEQYF. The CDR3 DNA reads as TGCGCCAGCAGCTGGCGGGGAGGGACCTACGAGCAGTACTTC.

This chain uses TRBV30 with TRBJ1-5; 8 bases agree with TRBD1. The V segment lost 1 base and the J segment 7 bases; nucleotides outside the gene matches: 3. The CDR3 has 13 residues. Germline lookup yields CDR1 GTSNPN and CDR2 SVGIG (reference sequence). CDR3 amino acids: CAWSETGGQPQHF. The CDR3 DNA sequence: TGTGCCTGGAGTGAAACAGGGGGGCAGCCCCAGCATTTT.

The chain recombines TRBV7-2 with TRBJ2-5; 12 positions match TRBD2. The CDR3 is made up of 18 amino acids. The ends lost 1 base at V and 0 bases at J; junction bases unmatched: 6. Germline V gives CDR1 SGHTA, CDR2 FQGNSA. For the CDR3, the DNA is TGTGCCAGCAGCTTAGGCCTACTAGCGGGGGGACACCAAGAGACCCAGTACTTC. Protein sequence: CASSLGLLAGGHQETQYF.

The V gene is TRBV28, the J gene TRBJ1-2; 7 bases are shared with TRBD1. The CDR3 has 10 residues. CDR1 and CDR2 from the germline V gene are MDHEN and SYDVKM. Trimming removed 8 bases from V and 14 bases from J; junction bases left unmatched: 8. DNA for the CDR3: TGTGCCAGCGGGGGGACAGTCGAAACCTTC. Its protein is CASGGTVETF.

The CDR3 protein is CASSLGLAGNTGELFF. The DNA of the CDR3 is TGTGCCAGCAGCTTGGGACTAGCGGGGAACACCGGGGAGCTGTTTTTT. The chain joins TRBV5-4 to TRBJ2-2, with TRBD2 matching 10 bases. V dropped 0 bases and J dropped 1; count of bases not matched to a gene: 0. This CDR3 is built from 16 residues. Germline lookup yields CDR1 SGHNT and CDR2 YYREEE (reference sequence). Full variable domain (missing parts from reference TRBV5-4 and TRBJ2-2): ETGVTQSPTHLIKTRGQQVTLRCSSQSGHNTVSWYQQALGQGPQFIFQYYREEENGRGNFPPRFSGLQFPNYSSELNVNALELDDSALYLCASSLGLAGNTGELFFGEGSRLTVL.

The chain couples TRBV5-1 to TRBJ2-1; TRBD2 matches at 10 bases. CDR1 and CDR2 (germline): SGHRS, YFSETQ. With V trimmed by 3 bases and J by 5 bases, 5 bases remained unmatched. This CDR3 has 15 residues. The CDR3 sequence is CASSSLAGENNEQFF. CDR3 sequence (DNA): TGCGCCAGCAGCTCCCTAGCGGGGGAAAACAATGAGCAGTTCTTC. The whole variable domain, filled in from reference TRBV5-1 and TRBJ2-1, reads KAGVTQTPRYLIKTRGQQVTLSCSPISGHRSVSWYQQTPGQGLQFLFEYFSETQRNKGNFPGRFSGRQFSNSRSEMNVSTLELGDSALYLCASSSLAGENNEQFFGPGTRLTVL.

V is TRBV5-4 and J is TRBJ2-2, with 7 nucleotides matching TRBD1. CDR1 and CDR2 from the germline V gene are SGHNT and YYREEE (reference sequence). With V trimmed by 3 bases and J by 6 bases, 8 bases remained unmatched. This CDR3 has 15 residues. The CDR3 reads CASSSAPTGAGELFF. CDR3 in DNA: TGTGCCAGCAGCTCGGCCCCCACAGGGGCCGGGGAGCTGTTTTTT.

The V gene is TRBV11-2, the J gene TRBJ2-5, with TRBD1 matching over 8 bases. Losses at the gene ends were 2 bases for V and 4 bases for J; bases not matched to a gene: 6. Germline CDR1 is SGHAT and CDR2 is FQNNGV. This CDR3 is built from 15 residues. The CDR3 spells CASSLPRGPGETQYF. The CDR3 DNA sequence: TGTGCCAGCAGCTTACCCAGGGGGCCTGGAGAGACCCAGTACTTC.

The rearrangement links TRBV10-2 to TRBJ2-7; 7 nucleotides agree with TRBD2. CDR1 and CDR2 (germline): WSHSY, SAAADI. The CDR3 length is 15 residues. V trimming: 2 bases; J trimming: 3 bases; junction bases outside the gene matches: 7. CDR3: CASSEIPRGDYEQYF. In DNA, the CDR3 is TGCGCCAGCAGTGAGATCCCCCGGGGGGACTACGAGCAGTACTTC.

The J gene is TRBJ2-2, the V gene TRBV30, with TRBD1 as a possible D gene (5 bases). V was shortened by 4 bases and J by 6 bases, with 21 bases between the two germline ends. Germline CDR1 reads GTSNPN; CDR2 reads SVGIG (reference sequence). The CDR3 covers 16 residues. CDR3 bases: TGTGCCTGGAAGACCGAGAGGTCAGGGTCACCCGGGGAGCTGTTTTTT. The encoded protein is CAWKTERSGSPGELFF.

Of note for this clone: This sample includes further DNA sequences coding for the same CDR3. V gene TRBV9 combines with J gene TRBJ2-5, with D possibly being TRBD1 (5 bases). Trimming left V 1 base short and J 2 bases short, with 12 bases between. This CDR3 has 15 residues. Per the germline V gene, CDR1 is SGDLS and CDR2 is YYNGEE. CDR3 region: CASSVSVQVQETQYF. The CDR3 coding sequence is TGTGCCAGCAGCGTATCGGTACAGGTACAAGAGACCCAGTACTTC.

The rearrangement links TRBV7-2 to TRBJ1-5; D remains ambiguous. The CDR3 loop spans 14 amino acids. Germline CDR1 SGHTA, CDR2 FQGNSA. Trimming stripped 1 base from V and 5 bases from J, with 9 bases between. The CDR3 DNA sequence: TGTGCCAGCAGCTTAGGTCTAGAAGATCAGCCCCAGCATTTT. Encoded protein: CASSLGLEDQPQHF.

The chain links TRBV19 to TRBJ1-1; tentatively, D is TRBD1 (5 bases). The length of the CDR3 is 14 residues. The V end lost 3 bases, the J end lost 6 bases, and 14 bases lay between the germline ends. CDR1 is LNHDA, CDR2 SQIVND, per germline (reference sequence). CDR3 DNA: TGTGCCAGTAGTATTTCCCGGGGGAGACCTGAAGCTTTCTTT. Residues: CASSISRGRPEAFF.

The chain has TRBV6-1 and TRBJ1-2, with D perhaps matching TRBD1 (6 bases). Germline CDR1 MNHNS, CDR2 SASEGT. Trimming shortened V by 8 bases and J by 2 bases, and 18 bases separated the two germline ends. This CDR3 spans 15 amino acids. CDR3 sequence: CASVFFGQSNYGYTF. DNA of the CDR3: TGTGCCAGCGTTTTCTTCGGACAGTCCAACTATGGCTACACCTTC.

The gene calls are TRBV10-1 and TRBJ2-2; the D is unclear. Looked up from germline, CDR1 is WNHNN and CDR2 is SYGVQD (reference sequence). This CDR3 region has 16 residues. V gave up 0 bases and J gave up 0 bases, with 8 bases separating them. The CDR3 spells CASSESRRPNTGELFF. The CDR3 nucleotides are TGCGCCAGCAGTGAGTCGAGGCGGCCGAACACCGGGGAGCTGTTTTTT.

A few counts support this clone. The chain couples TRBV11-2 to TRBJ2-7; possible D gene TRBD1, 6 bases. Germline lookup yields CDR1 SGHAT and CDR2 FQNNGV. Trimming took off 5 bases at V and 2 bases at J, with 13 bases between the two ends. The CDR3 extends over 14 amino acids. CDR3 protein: CASSPDRLAYEQYF. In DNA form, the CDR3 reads TGTGCCAGCAGCCCCGACAGGTTAGCCTACGAGCAGTACTTC.

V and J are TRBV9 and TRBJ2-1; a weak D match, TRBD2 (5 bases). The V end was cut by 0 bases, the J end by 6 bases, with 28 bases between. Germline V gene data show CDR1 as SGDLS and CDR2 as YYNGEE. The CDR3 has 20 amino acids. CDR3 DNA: TGTGCCAGCAGCGTAGACCCCCCCAATTTACTAGACCCCAAACCCAATGAGCAGTTCTTC. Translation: CASSVDPPNLLDPKPNEQFF.

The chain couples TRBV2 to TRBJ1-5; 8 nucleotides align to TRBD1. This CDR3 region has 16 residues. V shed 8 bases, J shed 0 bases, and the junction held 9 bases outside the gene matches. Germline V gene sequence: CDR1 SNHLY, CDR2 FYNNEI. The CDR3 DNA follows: TGTGCCAGCCTGAGGACAGGGCAGAATAGCAATCAGCCCCAGCATTTT. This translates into CASLRTGQNSNQPQHF.

CDR3 sequence reads: CASSSRGGAEAFF. CDR3 nucleotide sequence: TGTGCCAGCAGCTCCCGTGGGGGCGCTGAAGCTTTCTTT. The gene calls are TRBV7-2 and TRBJ1-1; perhaps TRBD1 as D (6 bases). Germline CDR1 reads SGHTA; CDR2 reads FQGNSA. The CDR3 extends over 13 amino acids. Trimming shortened V by 4 bases and J by 6 bases, and 12 bases separated the two germline ends.

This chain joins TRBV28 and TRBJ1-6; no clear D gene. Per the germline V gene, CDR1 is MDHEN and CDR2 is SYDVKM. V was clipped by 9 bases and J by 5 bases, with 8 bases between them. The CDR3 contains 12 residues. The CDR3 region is CASQVDNSPLHF. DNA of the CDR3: TGTGCCAGTCAGGTGGATAATTCACCCCTCCACTTT.

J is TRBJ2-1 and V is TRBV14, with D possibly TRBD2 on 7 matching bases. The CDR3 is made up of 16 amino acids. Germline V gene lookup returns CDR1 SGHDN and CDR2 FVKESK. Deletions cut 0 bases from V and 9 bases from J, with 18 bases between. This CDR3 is CASSQDQGGDLGEQFF. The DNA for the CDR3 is TGTGCCAGCAGCCAAGATCAAGGGGGGGACCTTGGTGAGCAGTTCTTC. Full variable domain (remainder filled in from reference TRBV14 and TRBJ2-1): EAGVTQFPSHSVIEKGQTVTLRCDPISGHDNLYWYRRVMGKEIKFLLHFVKESKQDESGMPNNRFLAERTGGTYSTLKVQPAELEDSGVYFCASSQDQGGDLGEQFFGPGTRLTVL.

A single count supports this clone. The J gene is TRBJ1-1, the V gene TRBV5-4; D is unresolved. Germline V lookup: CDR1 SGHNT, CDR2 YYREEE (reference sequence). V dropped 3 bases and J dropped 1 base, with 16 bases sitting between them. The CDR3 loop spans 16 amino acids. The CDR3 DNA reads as TGTGCCAGCAGCTCAGATATGACACCAAGGAACACTGAAGCTTTCTTT. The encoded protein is CASSSDMTPRNTEAFF.

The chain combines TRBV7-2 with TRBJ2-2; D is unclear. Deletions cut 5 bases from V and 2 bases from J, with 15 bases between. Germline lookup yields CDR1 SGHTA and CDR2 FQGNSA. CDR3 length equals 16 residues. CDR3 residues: CASSPRGVSNTGELFF. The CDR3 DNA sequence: TGTGCCAGCAGCCCCCGCGGAGTAAGCAACACCGGGGAGCTGTTTTTT.

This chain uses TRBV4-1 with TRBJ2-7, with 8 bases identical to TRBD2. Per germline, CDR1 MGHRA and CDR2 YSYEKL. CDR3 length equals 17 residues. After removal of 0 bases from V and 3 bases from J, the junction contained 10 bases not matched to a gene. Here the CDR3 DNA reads TGCGCCAGCAGCCAAGAAGTAAGCGGGGGCCGACTCTACGAGCAGTACTTC. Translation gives CASSQEVSGGRLYEQYF.

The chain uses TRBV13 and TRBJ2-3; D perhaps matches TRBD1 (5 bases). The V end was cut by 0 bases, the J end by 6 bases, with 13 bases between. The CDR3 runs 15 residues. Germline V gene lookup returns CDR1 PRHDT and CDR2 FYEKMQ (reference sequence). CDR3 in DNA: TGTGCCAGCAGCTTAGGCAGGGTTAAATCGGATACGCAGTATTTT. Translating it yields CASSLGRVKSDTQYF.